These T cell receptor beta chains were read from a single sample in a study of blood T cell repertoires in COVID-19. Repertoires were generated with immunoSEQ multiplex PCR, while TCRdb's copy carries only in-frame clones and drops some. The table has approximately 180,000 clones, roughly 84% seen once; the top ten hold roughly 18%. Sequenced input: peripheral blood. The source is a person aged 65-85 years with COVID-19, enrolled during active disease. Both conserved end residues are part of each CDR3. A D gene is named only where the DNA matches it firmly. Rows may omit the clone size; those that give it use once, few, many or a size class.

clone size,V gene,J gene,D gene,CDR3 protein,CDR3 DNA
once,TRBV28,TRBJ2-7,-,CASGPYEQYF,TGTGCCAGCGGGCCCTACGAGCAGTACTTC
-,TRBV29-1,TRBJ2-3,TRBD2,CSGRPGLATDTQYF,TGCAGCGGAAGACCGGGACTAGCAACTGATACGCAGTATTTT
-,TRBV5-1,TRBJ1-2,-,CASSLAGGEGYTF,TGCGCCAGCAGCTTGGCGGGGGGCGAGGGCTACACCTTC
once,TRBV28,TRBJ2-1,TRBD1,CASSSPTGLANEQFF,TGTGCCAGCAGTTCCCCGACAGGGCTTGCCAATGAGCAGTTCTTC
-,TRBV10-3,TRBJ2-7,-,CAISGRSRNSYEQYF,TGTGCCATCAGTGGACGGTCGCGGAACTCCTACGAGCAGTACTTC
-,TRBV30,TRBJ1-1,-,CAWSPRGVGGLNTEAFF,TGTGCCTGGAGTCCACGGGGGGTGGGAGGGCTGAACACTGAAGCTTTCTTT
-,TRBV29-1,TRBJ2-3,-,CSVEGTASYSTDTQYF,TGCAGCGTTGAAGGGACAGCAAGCTATAGCACAGATACGCAGTATTTT
once,TRBV12-3/TRBV12-4,TRBJ1-3,-,CASKKGSGNTIYF,TGTGCCAGCAAAAAGGGGTCTGGAAACACCATATATTTT
-,TRBV4-1,TRBJ1-2,-,CASSQDRQALYGYTF,TGCGCCAGCAGCCAAGATAGGCAGGCCCTCTATGGCTACACCTTC
-,TRBV2,TRBJ2-7,TRBD2,CASSDPARGARYEQYF,TGTGCCAGCAGTGATCCGGCGCGGGGGGCAAGATACGAGCAGTACTTC
-,TRBV14,TRBJ1-6,-,CASSQGRARSNSPLHF,TGTGCCAGCAGCCAAGGCAGGGCGCGGAGCAATTCACCCCTCCACTTT
-,TRBV19,TRBJ1-5,-,CASSVWDTNQPQHF,TGTGCCAGTAGTGTGTGGGACACCAATCAGCCCCAGCATTTT
-,TRBV19,TRBJ1-2,-,CASSIRQTGNYGYTF,TGTGCCAGTAGTATTCGTCAGACGGGGAACTATGGCTACACCTTC
-,TRBV2,TRBJ1-5,-,CASKETGIQPQHF,TGTGCCAGCAAGGAGACAGGCATACAGCCCCAGCATTTT
-,TRBV18,TRBJ2-7,TRBD1,CASSQLGQENYEQYF,TGTGCCAGCTCGCAACTAGGACAGGAAAACTACGAGCAGTACTTC
-,TRBV7-9,TRBJ1-3,-,CASSLGGAGNTIYF,TGTGCCAGCAGCTTAGGGGGAGCTGGAAACACCATATATTTT
-,TRBV19,TRBJ2-2,-,CASQNTGELFF,TGTGCCAGCCAGAACACCGGGGAGCTGTTTTTT
once,TRBV5-8,TRBJ1-1,-,CASSTDSKLGAAFF,TGTGCCAGCAGCACTGACAGCAAATTAGGTGCAGCTTTCTTT
few,TRBV9,TRBJ2-1,-,CASSSRRRPSYNEQFF,TGTGCCAGCAGCTCCAGACGGAGGCCCTCCTACAATGAGCAGTTCTTC
-,TRBV10-3,TRBJ2-3,-,CAIGQGQTDTQYF,TGTGCCATCGGGCAGGGTCAAACAGATACGCAGTATTTT
few,TRBV5-1,TRBJ2-7,TRBD1,CASTGQGYEQYF,TGCGCCAGCACGGGACAGGGCTACGAGCAGTACTTC
-,TRBV9,TRBJ2-2,-,CASSAAGGLGELFF,TGTGCCAGCAGCGCGGCTGGGGGACTCGGGGAGCTGTTTTTT
-,TRBV3-1/TRBV3-2,TRBJ1-2,TRBD1,CASSQEDREANGYTF,TGTGCCAGCAGCCAAGAGGACAGGGAGGCAAATGGCTACACCTTC
-,TRBV7-8,TRBJ1-5,TRBD1,CASSYYRGEASNQPQHF,TGTGCCAGCAGCTATTACAGGGGAGAGGCGAGCAATCAGCCCCAGCATTTT
-,TRBV28,TRBJ1-5,-,CAVKAAPGGGNQPQHF,TGTGCCGTTAAAGCGGCTCCGGGCGGCGGCAATCAGCCCCAGCATTTT
-,TRBV27,TRBJ2-6,-,CASPTTVPGANVLTF,TGTGCCAGCCCAACTACGGTACCTGGGGCCAACGTCCTGACTTTC
-,TRBV4-3,TRBJ1-5,-,CASSLRRGRDQPQHF,TGCGCCAGCAGCCTCAGGCGGGGGAGGGATCAGCCCCAGCATTTT
-,TRBV5-1,TRBJ1-1,-,CASSLATANTEAFF,TGCGCCAGCAGCTTAGCGACAGCGAACACTGAAGCTTTCTTT
-,TRBV5-1,TRBJ1-1,TRBD1,CASSPDRAPPYHTEAFF,TGCGCCAGCAGCCCGGACAGGGCGCCCCCCTATCACACTGAAGCTTTCTTT
-,TRBV27,TRBJ1-1,TRBD1,CASSRGRGATEAFF,TGTGCCAGCAGTAGGGGCAGGGGGGCCACTGAAGCTTTCTTT
-,TRBV7-8,TRBJ1-6,-,CASSNRQSSYNSPLHF,TGTGCCAGCAGCAACCGACAGAGCTCCTATAATTCACCCCTCCACTTT
-,TRBV7-2,TRBJ2-1,-,CASSLAAGGPYNEQFF,TGTGCCAGCAGCTTAGCGGCCGGGGGGCCCTACAATGAGCAGTTCTTC
-,TRBV7-9,TRBJ2-5,-,CASSLRVGLEETQYF,TGTGCCAGCAGCTTACGGGTAGGCCTTGAAGAGACCCAGTACTTC
-,TRBV28,TRBJ1-5,-,CASMIQANQPQHF,TGTGCCAGCATGATACAGGCCAATCAGCCCCAGCATTTT
-,TRBV7-9,TRBJ1-2,-,CASSPSRGFGYTF,TGTGCCAGCAGCCCTAGCCGAGGGTTCGGCTACACCTTC
once,TRBV30,TRBJ2-1,TRBD1,CAWRSRTGTGGSYNEQFF,TGTGCCTGGAGAAGCCGGACCGGGACAGGGGGCTCCTACAATGAGCAGTTCTTC
once,TRBV20-1,TRBJ2-7,-,CSAREAWEQYF,TGCAGTGCTAGAGAAGCGTGGGAGCAGTACTTC
-,TRBV6-2/TRBV6-3,TRBJ1-6,TRBD1,CASSYLSVDRAPSPLHF,TGTGCCAGCAGTTACTTATCAGTCGACAGGGCTCCTTCGCCCCTCCACTTT
-,TRBV19,TRBJ2-1,-,CASSPAGYYNEQFF,TGTGCCAGTAGCCCAGCCGGGTACTACAATGAGCAGTTCTTC
-,TRBV30,TRBJ1-1,TRBD1,CAWGGRGLAQAFF,TGTGCCTGGGGGGGCAGGGGGCTCGCTCAAGCTTTCTTT
-,TRBV7-9,TRBJ2-1,TRBD2,CASSLDGTINEQFF,TGTGCCAGCAGCTTAGACGGGACTATCAATGAGCAGTTCTTC
once,TRBV11-2,TRBJ1-4,TRBD1,CASSLGHGTGHEKLFF,TGTGCCAGCAGCTTAGGACACGGGACAGGGCATGAAAAACTGTTTTTT
-,TRBV2,TRBJ1-1,-,CASNAGPLNTEAFF,TGTGCCAGCAACGCAGGGCCGTTGAACACTGAAGCTTTCTTT
-,TRBV4-2,TRBJ1-3,-,CASSLVGGVSGNTIYF,TGTGCCAGCAGCCTTGTGGGGGGTGTCTCTGGAAACACCATATATTTT
-,TRBV4-1,TRBJ2-1,-,CASSQDGLEQFF,TGCGCCAGCAGCCAAGATGGACTAGAGCAGTTCTTC
few,TRBV24-1,TRBJ2-1,TRBD2,CATSSTRSGALNEQFF,TGTGCCACCAGCTCCACCCGCAGCGGGGCTCTCAATGAGCAGTTCTTC
-,TRBV7-7,TRBJ2-4,-,CASSSGSEEIQYF,TGTGCCAGCAGCTCAGGGTCTGAAGAAATTCAGTACTTC
-,TRBV27,TRBJ1-5,-,CASSPRGDSPYSNQPQHF,TGTGCCAGCAGCCCTCGCGGAGACAGCCCATATAGCAATCAGCCCCAGCATTTT
-,TRBV4-3,TRBJ2-2,TRBD1,CASSQDLFIQGDTGELFF,TGCGCCAGCAGCCAAGATCTATTCATACAGGGGGACACCGGGGAGCTGTTTTTT
-,TRBV5-5,TRBJ1-5,TRBD1,CASSLSGTGVQPQHF,TGTGCCAGCAGCTTAAGCGGGACAGGGGTTCAGCCCCAGCATTTT
-,TRBV11-2,TRBJ2-5,TRBD1,CASSYSGGLETQYF,TGTGCCAGCAGCTACTCAGGGGGTTTAGAGACCCAGTACTTC
-,TRBV14,TRBJ2-1,TRBD1,CASSSTGGASNEQFF,TGTGCCAGCAGCTCAACAGGGGGCGCGTCGAATGAGCAGTTCTTC
-,TRBV6-5,TRBJ2-2,TRBD2,CASCPSGVNTGELFF,TGTGCCAGCTGCCCTAGCGGGGTGAACACCGGGGAGCTGTTTTTT
-,TRBV6-5,TRBJ1-5,-,CASRSTGYSNQPQHF,TGTGCCAGCAGGTCGACAGGATATAGCAATCAGCCCCAGCATTTT
-,TRBV27,TRBJ2-7,-,CASSINRRSYEQYF,TGTGCCAGCAGTATTAACAGGAGATCCTACGAGCAGTACTTC